The source of this T cell receptor (beta chain) is a study of vaccination effects on CD4 cells after COVID-19. Turning to the study itself: Each person got two doses of an mRNA SARS-CoV-2 vaccine, BNT162b2 or mRNA-1273.

This CDR3 region has 15 residues. V lost 5 bases and J lost 4; bases outside the gene matches: 8. Germline lookup yields CDR1 MDHEN and CDR2 SYDVKM. Only in-frame clones appear in the TCRdb table, and some are missing; sequencing was by immunoSEQ multiplex PCR. This table has about 61,000 clones, roughly 80% appearing once. This clone showed up just once. Its target is not known. Within the ViraFEST assay, antigen-specific CD4+ T cells underwent expansion with viral peptide pools prior to sequencing. Following an approximately eleven-day culture, CD4+ T cells were purified. They grew 2 million to 2.5 million PBMC in each well, adding 10 IU/ml IL-2 and around 10 ug/ml peptides.

The source was CD4+ T cells from PBMCs cultured with HCoV-229E spike peptides, collected before COVID-19 vaccination. V usage is TRBV28 and J usage is TRBJ1-2, with 9 bases lining up with TRBD1. This sequence originates from a human donor who received a COVID-19 vaccine. In DNA form, the CDR3 reads TGTGCCAGCAGTATTTGGACAGGGGCAACCTATGGCTACACCTTC. Translated: CASSIWTGATYGYTF.